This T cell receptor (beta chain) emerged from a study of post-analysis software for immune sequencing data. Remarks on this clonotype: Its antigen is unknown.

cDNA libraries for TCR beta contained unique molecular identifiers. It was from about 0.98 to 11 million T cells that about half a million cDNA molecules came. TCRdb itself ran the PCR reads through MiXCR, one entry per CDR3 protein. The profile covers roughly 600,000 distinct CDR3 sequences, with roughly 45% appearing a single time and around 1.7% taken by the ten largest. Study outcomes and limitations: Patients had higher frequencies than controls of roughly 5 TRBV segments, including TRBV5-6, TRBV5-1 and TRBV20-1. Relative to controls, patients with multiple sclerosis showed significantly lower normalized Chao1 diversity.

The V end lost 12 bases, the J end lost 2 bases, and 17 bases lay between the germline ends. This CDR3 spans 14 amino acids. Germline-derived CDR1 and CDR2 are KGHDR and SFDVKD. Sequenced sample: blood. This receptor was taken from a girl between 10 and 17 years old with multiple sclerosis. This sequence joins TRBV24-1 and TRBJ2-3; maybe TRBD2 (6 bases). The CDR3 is CAAGGARNTDTQYF. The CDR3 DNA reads TGTGCCGCCGGAGGGGCTAGGAACACAGATACGCAGTATTTT.